Listed below are T cell receptor beta chains from one sample, sequenced in a study of beta chain features in type 1 diabetes. Assay: immunoSEQ multiplex PCR; the TCRdb copy retains only in-frame clones and omits some. The profile covers a few hundred thousand clones, with roughly 12% appearing a single time and under 0.02% taken by the ten largest. The sequenced material came from naive CD4+ T cells from blood. The receptor source for this set is a man between 18 and 29 years old in good health. The CDR3 runs from the conserved cysteine through the conserved F or W. Fields, in order: CDR3 DNA, CDR3 protein, V gene, CDR3 length, D gene, J gene, clone size. A D gene is named only where the DNA matches it firmly. Part of the rows lack a size; the others show once, few, many or a class for expanded clones.

CDR3nt: TGTGCCAGCAGCTTTATTCCAGCGGGAGTGCGGGAGCAGTTCTTC
CDR3aa: CASSFIPAGVREQFF
v_gene: TRBV7-2
len: 15
d_gene: TRBD2
j_gene: TRBJ2-1
abundance: NA

CDR3nt: TGTGCCAGCTCACCACGGGCAGGGGATAGCACAGATACGCAGTATTTT
CDR3aa: CASSPRAGDSTDTQYF
v_gene: TRBV18
len: 16
d_gene: NA
j_gene: TRBJ2-3
abundance: NA

CDR3nt: TGTGCCTGGAGTGTATCGGGAGAGACCCAGTACTTC
CDR3aa: CAWSVSGETQYF
v_gene: TRBV30
len: 12
d_gene: NA
j_gene: TRBJ2-5
abundance: NA

CDR3nt: TGTGCCAGCAAGAACGACAGGGGTGGCCAGCCCCAGCATTTT
CDR3aa: CASKNDRGGQPQHF
v_gene: TRBV6-1
len: 14
d_gene: TRBD1
j_gene: TRBJ1-5
abundance: few

CDR3nt: TGTGCCAGCAGCGTAGGCGGTTATGAGCAGTTCTTC
CDR3aa: CASSVGGYEQFF
v_gene: TRBV9
len: 12
d_gene: NA
j_gene: TRBJ2-1
abundance: few

CDR3nt: TGTGCCAGCAGCCTAGGTAGAGATACGCAGTATTTT
CDR3aa: CASSLGRDTQYF
v_gene: TRBV7-2
len: 12
d_gene: NA
j_gene: TRBJ2-3
abundance: NA

CDR3nt: TGCGCCAGCAGTCCACGTCCGGGACAGGGTACGGACGAGCAGTACTTC
CDR3aa: CASSPRPGQGTDEQYF
v_gene: TRBV5-1
len: 16
d_gene: TRBD1
j_gene: TRBJ2-7
abundance: few

CDR3nt: TGTGCCTGGAGTCGACAAACCGAGCAGCCCCAGCATTTT
CDR3aa: CAWSRQTEQPQHF
v_gene: TRBV30
len: 13
d_gene: NA
j_gene: TRBJ1-5
abundance: few

CDR3nt: TGCGCCAGCAGCCATACTACAGGCGCCGGGGAGCTGTTTTTT
CDR3aa: CASSHTTGAGELFF
v_gene: TRBV4-3
len: 14
d_gene: NA
j_gene: TRBJ2-2
abundance: few

CDR3nt: TGTGCCAGCAGCGCCCTCGGGACTTCCGGGGAGCTGTTTTTT
CDR3aa: CASSALGTSGELFF
v_gene: TRBV9
len: 14
d_gene: NA
j_gene: TRBJ2-2
abundance: NA

CDR3nt: TGTGCCAGCAGCCGAGAGGCGGAGCAGTACTTC
CDR3aa: CASSREAEQYF
v_gene: TRBV7-3
len: 11
d_gene: NA
j_gene: TRBJ2-7
abundance: few

CDR3nt: TGTGCCAGCAGTAGTCCGGGACAGGCGAGGGAAAACATTCAGTACTTC
CDR3aa: CASSSPGQARENIQYF
v_gene: TRBV25-1
len: 16
d_gene: TRBD1
j_gene: TRBJ2-4
abundance: few

CDR3nt: TGTGCCAGCAGCTTGGCCAGGACAGGCTACAATGAGCAGTTCTTC
CDR3aa: CASSLARTGYNEQFF
v_gene: TRBV5-4
len: 15
d_gene: TRBD1
j_gene: TRBJ2-1
abundance: few

CDR3nt: TGTGCCAGCAGCTCTAGGGGTGCGGACGAGCAGTACTTC
CDR3aa: CASSSRGADEQYF
v_gene: TRBV7-9
len: 13
d_gene: NA
j_gene: TRBJ2-7
abundance: NA

CDR3nt: TGTGCCAGTAGTATAGACTACTCCTACGAGCAGTACTTC
CDR3aa: CASSIDYSYEQYF
v_gene: TRBV19
len: 13
d_gene: NA
j_gene: TRBJ2-7
abundance: NA

CDR3nt: TGTGCCATCAGTGGCCCCCTCGGCAGCGGCGGGCAGTACTTC
CDR3aa: CAISGPLGSGGQYF
v_gene: TRBV10-3
len: 14
d_gene: NA
j_gene: TRBJ2-7
abundance: NA

CDR3nt: TGTGCCAGTAGTATAGCGGGACTACCGCACACCTACGAGCAGTACTTC
CDR3aa: CASSIAGLPHTYEQYF
v_gene: TRBV19
len: 16
d_gene: TRBD2
j_gene: TRBJ2-7
abundance: few

CDR3nt: TGTGCCAGCAGTCTCTCCGGACAGGGTGGCTACGAGCAGTACTTC
CDR3aa: CASSLSGQGGYEQYF
v_gene: TRBV6-5
len: 15
d_gene: TRBD1
j_gene: TRBJ2-7
abundance: few

CDR3nt: TGTGCCAGCAAAGGACAGGGAACGAACACCGGGGAGCTGTTTTTT
CDR3aa: CASKGQGTNTGELFF
v_gene: TRBV7-2
len: 15
d_gene: TRBD1
j_gene: TRBJ2-2
abundance: NA

CDR3nt: TGTGCCAGCAGTTTGGGGACAGGGAACACTGAAGCTTTCTTT
CDR3aa: CASSLGTGNTEAFF
v_gene: TRBV28
len: 14
d_gene: TRBD1
j_gene: TRBJ1-1
abundance: NA

CDR3nt: TGTGCCAGCAGCCGACGGGACAGGGACAACGAGCAGTACTTC
CDR3aa: CASSRRDRDNEQYF
v_gene: TRBV5-6
len: 14
d_gene: TRBD1
j_gene: TRBJ2-7
abundance: NA

CDR3nt: TGTGCCAGCAGCCCCGGACTAGCGGGGGACAATGAGCAGTTCTTC
CDR3aa: CASSPGLAGDNEQFF
v_gene: TRBV5-4
len: 15
d_gene: TRBD2
j_gene: TRBJ2-1
abundance: few

CDR3nt: TGCAGTGCTACCCCGGGACTGTTCTTT
CDR3aa: CSATPGLFF
v_gene: TRBV20-1
len: 9
d_gene: NA
j_gene: TRBJ1-1
abundance: NA

CDR3nt: TGTGCCAGCAGCTCCCAACAGGGGGCGATTTACAATGAGCAGTTCTTC
CDR3aa: CASSSQQGAIYNEQFF
v_gene: TRBV7-9
len: 16
d_gene: TRBD1
j_gene: TRBJ2-1
abundance: few

CDR3nt: TGTGCCTGGAGTCGACCCTGGGGGGGTCCGACCCAGTACTTC
CDR3aa: CAWSRPWGGPTQYF
v_gene: TRBV30
len: 14
d_gene: TRBD2
j_gene: TRBJ2-5
abundance: few

CDR3nt: TGTGCCAGCAGTTACTCGACGGGGAGCAATCAGCCCCAGCATTTT
CDR3aa: CASSYSTGSNQPQHF
v_gene: TRBV6-6
len: 15
d_gene: NA
j_gene: TRBJ1-5
abundance: few

CDR3nt: TGTGCCAGCAGTCCTGACAGGGGGTACGGGGAGCTGTTTTTT
CDR3aa: CASSPDRGYGELFF
v_gene: TRBV27
len: 14
d_gene: TRBD1
j_gene: TRBJ2-2
abundance: NA

CDR3nt: TGCGCCAGCAGCTTGGTCGGGGGCTCCTACAATGAGCAGTTCTTC
CDR3aa: CASSLVGGSYNEQFF
v_gene: TRBV5-1
len: 15
d_gene: NA
j_gene: TRBJ2-1
abundance: NA

CDR3nt: TGTGCCAGCAGCTTGGTACAGGGGGACACCGGGGAGCTGTTTTTT
CDR3aa: CASSLVQGDTGELFF
v_gene: TRBV5-4
len: 15
d_gene: TRBD1
j_gene: TRBJ2-2
abundance: NA

CDR3nt: TGTGCCAGTAGCTACGGGTTGAATGAGCAGTTCTTC
CDR3aa: CASSYGLNEQFF
v_gene: TRBV19
len: 12
d_gene: NA
j_gene: TRBJ2-1
abundance: few

CDR3nt: TGTGCCAGCAGCTTGTTTGGGGGCGGCACTGAAGCTTTCTTT
CDR3aa: CASSLFGGGTEAFF
v_gene: TRBV5-4
len: 14
d_gene: NA
j_gene: TRBJ1-1
abundance: NA

CDR3nt: TGTGCCAGCAGCCCACTGGGGCGGGACGGAGAGCAGTACTTC
CDR3aa: CASSPLGRDGEQYF
v_gene: TRBV7-2
len: 14
d_gene: NA
j_gene: TRBJ2-7
abundance: few

CDR3nt: TGTGCCTGGAGTCGTGGACAAAGCTCCTACGAGCAGTACTTC
CDR3aa: CAWSRGQSSYEQYF
v_gene: TRBV30
len: 14
d_gene: NA
j_gene: TRBJ2-7
abundance: few

CDR3nt: TGTGCCAGCAGCTTAGACGGTTCCCGCGGGGAGACCCAGTACTTC
CDR3aa: CASSLDGSRGETQYF
v_gene: TRBV7-3
len: 15
d_gene: NA
j_gene: TRBJ2-5
abundance: NA

CDR3nt: TGTGCCAGCAGCCCCCCGGGACAGGGGCCCACAGATACGCAGTATTTT
CDR3aa: CASSPPGQGPTDTQYF
v_gene: TRBV4-2
len: 16
d_gene: TRBD1
j_gene: TRBJ2-3
abundance: few

CDR3nt: TGTGCCAGCTCGCATGACATGAACACTGAAGCTTTCTTT
CDR3aa: CASSHDMNTEAFF
v_gene: TRBV18
len: 13
d_gene: NA
j_gene: TRBJ1-1
abundance: NA

CDR3nt: TGTGCCAGCAGACCCCTGAGTAGCTCCTACAATGAGCAGTTCTTC
CDR3aa: CASRPLSSSYNEQFF
v_gene: TRBV6-1
len: 15
d_gene: NA
j_gene: TRBJ2-1
abundance: NA

CDR3nt: TGTGCCCACGAACCGGGAGTTGTTACAAACACCATATATTTT
CDR3aa: CAHEPGVVTNTIYF
v_gene: TRBV30
len: 14
d_gene: NA
j_gene: TRBJ1-3
abundance: few

CDR3nt: TGTGCCAGCAGACCCACAACAGGCCATAATTACGAGCAGTACTTC
CDR3aa: CASRPTTGHNYEQYF
v_gene: TRBV28
len: 15
d_gene: NA
j_gene: TRBJ2-7
abundance: NA

CDR3nt: TGTGCCAGCAGCGAGAGGTTAGCGGGAGGGCCCCAGACCGACTACAATGAGCAGTTCTTC
CDR3aa: CASSERLAGGPQTDYNEQFF
v_gene: TRBV9
len: 20
d_gene: TRBD2
j_gene: TRBJ2-1
abundance: few

CDR3nt: TGTGCCAGCAGCTCAGATATAAATGAAAAACTGTTTTTT
CDR3aa: CASSSDINEKLFF
v_gene: TRBV7-7
len: 13
d_gene: NA
j_gene: TRBJ1-4
abundance: few

CDR3nt: TGTGCCAGCAGTATCCGGGACAGGGCTGCGCAGTACTTC
CDR3aa: CASSIRDRAAQYF
v_gene: TRBV27
len: 13
d_gene: TRBD1
j_gene: TRBJ2-7
abundance: NA

CDR3nt: TGTGCCAGCAGTCCACGACAGGGGACCTCCTACAATGAGCAGTTCTTC
CDR3aa: CASSPRQGTSYNEQFF
v_gene: TRBV27
len: 16
d_gene: TRBD1
j_gene: TRBJ2-1
abundance: NA

CDR3nt: TGTGCCAGCTCACCGGTCGACATTGAGCAGTTCTTC
CDR3aa: CASSPVDIEQFF
v_gene: TRBV18
len: 12
d_gene: NA
j_gene: TRBJ2-1
abundance: few

CDR3nt: TGTGCCAGCAGCTCGACACGTAATCAGCCCCAGCATTTT
CDR3aa: CASSSTRNQPQHF
v_gene: TRBV5-8
len: 13
d_gene: NA
j_gene: TRBJ1-5
abundance: NA

CDR3nt: TGTGCCAGCACCCGGACAGGGATGAACACTGAAGCTTTCTTT
CDR3aa: CASTRTGMNTEAFF
v_gene: TRBV28
len: 14
d_gene: TRBD1
j_gene: TRBJ1-1
abundance: NA

CDR3nt: TGTGCCAGCAGCGCGGGGGGGGCCGAGACCCAGTACTTC
CDR3aa: CASSAGGAETQYF
v_gene: TRBV9
len: 13
d_gene: TRBD2
j_gene: TRBJ2-5
abundance: few

CDR3nt: TGTGCCTGGAGCCAGACTTTCGGGAGATTTAACTATGGCTACACCTTC
CDR3aa: CAWSQTFGRFNYGYTF
v_gene: TRBV30
len: 16
d_gene: NA
j_gene: TRBJ1-2
abundance: few

CDR3nt: TGCGCCAGCAGCTTGGACGGGCAGGACAGCGAGCAGTACTTC
CDR3aa: CASSLDGQDSEQYF
v_gene: TRBV5-1
len: 14
d_gene: NA
j_gene: TRBJ2-7
abundance: NA

CDR3nt: TGTGCCAGCAGCAATAGCGGGGGGCGAGGTGATACGCAGTATTTT
CDR3aa: CASSNSGGRGDTQYF
v_gene: TRBV7-2
len: 15
d_gene: TRBD2
j_gene: TRBJ2-3
abundance: NA

CDR3nt: TGTGCCAGCAGTACAGGGGGCTGGGGCTACACCTTC
CDR3aa: CASSTGGWGYTF
v_gene: TRBV6-5
len: 12
d_gene: TRBD1
j_gene: TRBJ1-2
abundance: NA

CDR3nt: TGTGCCAGCAGCCAACCTCAGCGGGGGGTATCTACGTACGAGCAGTACTTC
CDR3aa: CASSQPQRGVSTYEQYF
v_gene: TRBV4-2
len: 17
d_gene: TRBD2
j_gene: TRBJ2-7
abundance: NA

CDR3nt: TGTGCCAGCAGTGAATCTAGCGGGGGGCCTAAGGGTACGCAGTATTTT
CDR3aa: CASSESSGGPKGTQYF
v_gene: TRBV6-4
len: 16
d_gene: TRBD2
j_gene: TRBJ2-3
abundance: few

CDR3nt: TGCGCCAGCAGCCAGGCCCCGGGACTAGCGGACAATGAGCAGTTCTTC
CDR3aa: CASSQAPGLADNEQFF
v_gene: TRBV5-1
len: 16
d_gene: TRBD2
j_gene: TRBJ2-1
abundance: NA

CDR3nt: TGTGCCAGCAGCTTAACCGTCGAGGCATACAATGAGCAGTTCTTC
CDR3aa: CASSLTVEAYNEQFF
v_gene: TRBV7-3
len: 15
d_gene: NA
j_gene: TRBJ2-1
abundance: NA

CDR3nt: TGCGCCAGCAGCTCTCCGGGACTAGCTGTTTTAGAGACCCAGTACTTC
CDR3aa: CASSSPGLAVLETQYF
v_gene: TRBV4-3
len: 16
d_gene: TRBD2
j_gene: TRBJ2-5
abundance: NA

CDR3nt: TGTGCCTGGACACGGGGGAGCTATGGCTACACCTTC
CDR3aa: CAWTRGSYGYTF
v_gene: TRBV30
len: 12
d_gene: NA
j_gene: TRBJ1-2
abundance: NA

CDR3nt: TGCGCCAGCAGCTTGTTTACAACTATGAACACTGAAGCTTTCTTT
CDR3aa: CASSLFTTMNTEAFF
v_gene: TRBV5-1
len: 15
d_gene: NA
j_gene: TRBJ1-1
abundance: few

CDR3nt: TGCGCCAGCAGCCCGGGGGGAGCCTCCTCCTACGAGCAGTACTTC
CDR3aa: CASSPGGASSYEQYF
v_gene: TRBV5-1
len: 15
d_gene: TRBD2
j_gene: TRBJ2-7
abundance: few

CDR3nt: TGTGCCAGTATGCCCTTGCGGGACAGCGTCGTTTCCTATGGCTACACCTTC
CDR3aa: CASMPLRDSVVSYGYTF
v_gene: TRBV19
len: 17
d_gene: TRBD1
j_gene: TRBJ1-2
abundance: NA